The sequence of this TCR beta chain was determined in a study of blood T cell repertoires in COVID-19. On the study more broadly: Donors in the United States, Italy and Spain gave samples during acute or convalescent COVID-19.

The authors' processing: Reference gene primer amplification gave estimated nucleated cell counts. Generated by immunoSEQ multiplex PCR, the TCRdb table keeps only in-frame clones and is missing some. V and J calls and clone size follow that table, whereas D and trimming were derived from the DNA. The table includes over 350,000 clones, roughly nine tenths detected once. Germline values: CDR1 LNHDA, CDR2 SQIVND (reference sequence). Trimming removed 2 bases from V and 8 bases from J, with 13 bases in between. The CDR3 consists of 14 residues. The participants were between roughly 18 and 89 years old and came from fewer than 25 US areas.

This receptor was identified in a middle-aged woman who had been exposed to COVID-19. The chain couples TRBV19 to TRBJ2-1, with D possibly TRBD2 on 6 matching bases. Material: PBMCs or T cells enriched from blood (not recorded which). The DNA of the CDR3 is TGTGCCAGTAGTATACTGGCGGAGGGCGATGAGCAGTTCTTC. Its protein product is CASSILAEGDEQFF. The entire variable domain, with the rest obtained from reference TRBV19 and TRBJ2-1, is as follows: DGGITQSPKYLFRKEGQNVTLSCEQNLNHDAMYWYRQDPGQGLRLIYYSQIVNDFQKGDIAEGYSVSREKKESFPLTVTSAQKNPTAFYLCASSILAEGDEQFFGPGTRLTVL.